The 8 T cell receptor beta chains reported below all come from one sample, sequenced in a study of cytomegalovirus exposure and HLA in healthy donors (TCRdb year 2017). Receptor amplification or capture employed the immunoSEQ multiplex PCR assay. For the multiplex PCR, a mixture combining 60 forward primers for TCR Vbeta segments and 13 reverse primers for TCR Jbeta segments was used. TCRdb stores this immuneACCESS table with in-frame sequences only. Part of the clones is absent; in the studies checked, under half of the shortfall reflects unresolved V genes, and no reason is known for the rest. Recorded for this sample are some 180,000 clones; 82% of them occurred a single time. The top ten constitute less than 2% of the sample. Source material: PBMCs. All receptors derive from a man aged 35 to 55 in good health and CMV-seronegative.

This chain links TRBV6-5 with TRBJ1-5; possibly TRBD1 for D (6 bases). The CDR3 loop spans 15 amino acids. Trimming left V 6 bases short and J 0 bases short, with 12 bases between. CDR1 is MNHEY and CDR2 is SVGAGI in the germline V gene. The CDR3 here is CASSTQGFSNQPQHF. The CDR3 coding sequence is TGTGCCAGCAGCACTCAGGGGTTTAGCAATCAGCCCCAGCATTTT.

This clone has just one count. The CDR3 sequence is CASSPRRGEQPQHF. Here the CDR3 DNA reads TGTGCCAGCAGTCCCCGCAGGGGAGAGCAGCCCCAGCATTTT. The chain carries TRBV28 and TRBJ1-5, with a weak D call TRBD1 (6 bases). The germline V and J ends were trimmed by 5 bases and 7 bases, with 15 bases remaining between them. Germline CDR1 reads MDHEN; CDR2 reads SYDVKM. This CDR3 region has 14 residues.

This sequence joins TRBV14 and TRBJ2-1, with a tentative D call TRBD2 (6 bases). V shed 0 bases and J shed 2 bases, with 14 bases lying between them. The germline CDR1 and CDR2 sequences are SGHDN and FVKESK. CDR3 length: 17 residues. CDR3 bases: TGTGCCAGCAGCCAAGATTGGGCGGGGATCGCCTACAATGAGCAGTTCTTC. It encodes CASSQDWAGIAYNEQFF.

Concerning this clone: This sample also contains other DNA sequences that code for the same CDR3. The CDR3 protein is CASSASGSTDTQYF. Here the CDR3 DNA reads TGTGCCAGCAGCGCCAGCGGGAGCACAGATACGCAGTATTTT. The chain recombines TRBV9 with TRBJ2-3, with D perhaps matching TRBD2 (6 bases). V lost 3 bases and J 0 bases, leaving 8 bases between the germline ends. Looked up from germline, CDR1 is SGDLS and CDR2 is YYNGEE. The CDR3 sequence is 14 residues long.

This clone appeared a single time. V is TRBV28 and J is TRBJ2-1; 11 positions agree with TRBD2. The V and J ends lost 4 bases and 15 bases, in that order; junction bases with no gene match: 5. The CDR3 totals 12 residues. CDR1 is MDHEN, CDR2 SYDVKM, per germline. CDR3 nucleotides: TGTGCCAGCAGTTCAAGACTAGCGGGACCGTTCTTC. It specifies CASSSRLAGPFF.

The V gene is TRBV6-6, the J gene TRBJ2-1; D remains unclear. Germline-derived CDR1 and CDR2 are MNHNY and SVGAGI (reference sequence). V was trimmed by 0 bases and J by 7 bases, leaving 7 bases between them. This CDR3 spans 13 amino acids. CDR3 coding DNA: TGTGCCAGCAGTTACTCTTCCCCTAATGAGCAGTTCTTC. Its protein product is CASSYSSPNEQFF.

The V gene is TRBV5-6, the J gene TRBJ1-1; D may be TRBD1 (5 bases). The germline V gene has CDR1 SGHDT and CDR2 YYEEEE. The V end lost 4 bases, the J end lost 0 bases, and 13 bases lay between the germline ends. The CDR3 loop spans 15 amino acids. This CDR3 reads CASSPQGGVNTEAFF. The DNA for the CDR3 is TGTGCCAGCAGCCCCCAGGGAGGGGTGAACACTGAAGCTTTCTTT.

Only one count was recorded for this clone. This chain connects TRBV21-1 to TRBJ2-7; the listed D gene, TRBD2, was not tested against the DNA. TRBV21-1 is classified as a pseudogene. The CDR3 covers 16 residues. For the CDR3, the DNA is TGTGCCAGCAGCAAAGTGGGCGGGCCCCACCCCCACGAGCAGTACTTC. As protein: CASSKVGGPHPHEQYF.